These T cell receptor beta chains were read from a single sample in a study of shared clonotypes between healthy human individuals. Sequenced by immunoSEQ multiplex PCR; TCRdb stores in-frame clones only, minus some. The table has 2 million to 2.5 million clones, 85% to 95% seen once. The sequenced sample was naive CD4+ T cells sorted from blood. These receptors all stem from a man between 18 and 35 years old in good health. Each CDR3 is given with its conserved first and last residue. D genes are given only for firm matches. Clone size is given for some rows only: seen once, a few or many times, or a class if the clone is expanded.

TRBV7-2	once	TRBJ2-5	TRBD2	TGTGCCAGCAGCTTATTGGGTAGCGGGGGTCAAGAGACCCAGTACTTC	CASSLLGSGGQETQYF
TRBV7-9	once	TRBJ2-7	.	TGTGCCAGCAGCCAGTGGACGGATAACTACGAGCAGTACTTC	CASSQWTDNYEQYF
TRBV4-3	once	TRBJ2-7	.	TGCGCCAGCAGCCCCCAGAGGGCCACCTACGAGCAGTACTTC	CASSPQRATYEQYF
TRBV7-2	.	TRBJ2-7	TRBD2	TGTGCCAGCAGCCAAAGACTAGCGGGTATAAGCTCCTACGAGCAGTACTTC	CASSQRLAGISSYEQYF
TRBV7-2	.	TRBJ1-2	.	TGTGCCAGCAGCTTAGGCCCGGGCGGCTATGGCTACACCTTC	CASSLGPGGYGYTF
TRBV19	.	TRBJ2-3	.	TGTGCCAGTAGTACCTCAGCAGATACGCAGTATTTT	CASSTSADTQYF
TRBV9	once	TRBJ2-5	.	TGTGCCAGCAGCGCTGGGGACACCGGCCAAGAGACCCAGTACTTC	CASSAGDTGQETQYF
TRBV7-9	.	TRBJ2-7	TRBD2	TGTGCCAGCAGCCCAGGAGGGTCTAGCGGGAGAGTGGGAAGGGGCGAGCAGTACTTC	CASSPGGSSGRVGRGEQYF
TRBV28	.	TRBJ2-7	TRBD2	TGTGCCAGCAGTTGGCCGGTCCCTAGCGGGGGCGCCGAAGCCTACGAGCAGTACTTC	CASSWPVPSGGAEAYEQYF
TRBV28	.	TRBJ2-7	.	TGTGCCAGCAGTTCCCCTGGGCCGGGTCTCTACGAGCAGTACTTC	CASSSPGPGLYEQYF
TRBV5-4	.	TRBJ2-7	.	TGTGCCAGCAGCCTAGGGTCAGGGATAGGCTACGAGCAGTACTTC	CASSLGSGIGYEQYF
TRBV28	.	TRBJ1-3	.	TGTGCCAGCAGGGGGGGAGTCTCTGGAAACACCATATATTTT	CASRGGVSGNTIYF
TRBV4-1	.	TRBJ2-5	.	TGCGCCAGCAGCCTCCCCGACCGAAACGGGGAGACCCAGTACTTC	CASSLPDRNGETQYF
TRBV7-9	.	TRBJ1-1	.	TGTGCCAGCAGCTTAGATGTTCAGAACACTGAAGCTTTCTTT	CASSLDVQNTEAFF
TRBV7-9	.	TRBJ1-2	.	TGTGCCAGCAGCCCGGGGAACTATGGCTACACCTTC	CASSPGNYGYTF
TRBV2	once	TRBJ1-4	.	TGTGCCAGCAGGGTAGGGCTTGCAACTAATGAAAAACTGTTTTTT	CASRVGLATNEKLFF
TRBV5-7	once	TRBJ2-4	TRBD1	TGTGCCAGCAGCTTGGGACAGGGGCTAGCCAAAAACATTCAGTACTTC	CASSLGQGLAKNIQYF
TRBV7-9	.	TRBJ2-1	.	TGTGCCAGCAGCTTAGGGGCGGGGTACAATGAGCAGTTCTTC	CASSLGAGYNEQFF
TRBV9	.	TRBJ1-2	TRBD1	TGTGCCAGCAGCGGCAACGCCGCAGGGGGCAACCATGGCTACACCTTC	CASSGNAAGGNHGYTF
TRBV28	.	TRBJ2-2	.	TGTGCCAGCAGTCCGGACAGAAAGAACACCGGGGAGCTGTTTTTT	CASSPDRKNTGELFF
TRBV30	.	TRBJ2-1	TRBD2	TGTGCCTGGGGGAGGAGTAGCGGGTACAATGAGCAGTTCTTC	CAWGRSSGYNEQFF
TRBV5-1	.	TRBJ1-4	.	TGCGCCAGCAGGCTCCTCGGGGAACAACTGTTTTTT	CASRLLGEQLFF
TRBV23-1	once	TRBJ2-1	TRBD1	TGCGCCAGCAGTCGGACTCGGGGGTACGGACAGGGGTTGAATGAGCAGTTCTTC	CASSRTRGYGQGLNEQFF
TRBV10-3	.	TRBJ2-5	.	TGTGCCATCAGTTCAGGGGGGGGAGAGACCCAGTACTTC	CAISSGGGETQYF
TRBV5-1	once	TRBJ2-7	.	TGCGCCAGCAGCTCTAGACAGAGCTCCTACGAGCAGTACTTC	CASSSRQSSYEQYF
TRBV2	.	TRBJ1-3	.	TGTGCCAGCAGGGTGGGTGGAAACACCATATATTTT	CASRVGGNTIYF
TRBV5-1	.	TRBJ2-7	TRBD2	TGCGCCAGCAGCTTGGTCCCAGGACTAGCGGGAGGCTACGAGCAGTACTTC	CASSLVPGLAGGYEQYF
TRBV6-6	.	TRBJ1-4	.	TGTGCCAGCAGTTACTCAGGGTCCTGGAATGAAAAACTGTTTTTT	CASSYSGSWNEKLFF
TRBV5-4	.	TRBJ2-3	TRBD1	TGTGCCAGCAGCAAGGACAGGTTCACAGATACGCAGTATTTT	CASSKDRFTDTQYF
TRBV12-5	.	TRBJ2-3	TRBD2	TGTGCTAGTGGTCAAAGCGGGAGGGAGGGAAATACGCAGTATTTT	CASGQSGREGNTQYF
TRBV29-1	.	TRBJ2-5	.	TGCAGCGTCGCGGGACCGTCTGAAGAGACCCAGTACTTC	CSVAGPSEETQYF
TRBV5-1	.	TRBJ2-7	TRBD2	TGCGCCAGCAGCTTAGCGGGGGGAGCTGAGGAGCAGTACTTC	CASSLAGGAEEQYF
TRBV5-1	once	TRBJ1-1	TRBD1	TGCGCCAGCAGCGGACAGGGGGGGAACACTGAAGCTTTCTTT	CASSGQGGNTEAFF